This T cell receptor (beta chain) was recovered during a study of CD8 T cells in Susac syndrome (dated by TCRdb to the late 2010s). Regarding the study in general: Repertoire sequencing was used to test whether CD8+ T cell activation and differentiation in Susac syndrome was antigen driven. Study-wide conclusions, independent of this receptor: The study acknowledged that relatively few individuals were included in the TCR sequencing and HLA analysis.

RNA was extracted using the RNeasy kit, and roughly 0.5 to 1 ug of the RNA was reverse transcribed with random hexamers. The immunoSEQ multiplex PCR assay, which covers 54 Vbeta and 13 Jbeta segments, was used to amplify TCR beta CDR3 regions. Bias from PCR amplification was corrected by using a synthetic template baseline for primer optimization and for computational correction. The authors' analysis ran thus. Reads were annotated to V, D and J genes according to IMGT and were analyzed with immunoSEQ Analyzer, with only productive sequences retained. Clonality was calculated as one minus the Shannon entropy normalized by log2 of the number of productive unique sequences. Public and private clones were assessed among the 100 most prevalent clones of each patient and control. Susac-specific clones were defined as absent from healthy and MS cohorts, 1052 published viral clones and other ImmuneACCESS disease sequences. The public reads were quality trimmed at Q25 with fastp and then assembled into clones with MiXCR by TCRdb, keeping productive beta chains. Every distinct CDR3 protein forms one entry, paired with its most common genes and DNA. What appears here as the V and J calls and clone size reflects TCRdb's work, not the paper's. The sample has about 130,000 distinct CDR3 sequences on record, about 95% of them singletons. Of the sample, around 0.12% is held by the ten largest clones.

High-throughput TCR beta sequencing profiled peripheral blood CD8+ and CD4+ T cells from healthy donors, Susac syndrome patients and multiple sclerosis patients. Healthy donors were included as age- and sex-matched controls. Bulk CD8+ and CD4+ T cells were purified by magnetic negative isolation, while CD8+ TEMRA cells were enriched using FACS. Blood was collected in EDTA tubes and processed within 24 hours, with PBMCs isolated through density gradient centrifugation. PBMCs destined for TCR sequencing were cryopreserved in liquid nitrogen and later thawed in a 37 °C water bath. The sorted or isolated CD4+, CD8+ and CD8+ TEMRA cells had a purity of 90% or higher. The germline V gene (reference sequence) yields LGHDT for CDR1 and YNNKEL for CDR2. The V and J ends are trimmed by 8 bases and 8 bases, leaving 21 bases between them. The CDR3 has 14 amino acids, counting the end cysteine and phenylalanine. Only the CDR3 DNA is retained, 42 bases long and in frame from the first base.

About this clonotype itself: The antigen it binds to is not known. Per-nucleotide qualities are absent, and no much larger clonotype sits a single base away.

This clonotype originated in a human donor in good health. The sequenced sample consisted of CD4+ T cells from PBMCs. The chain links TRBV3-1 with TRBJ1-2, with TRBD1 as a weak D call on 6 bases. CDR3 region: CASGTTRGRRGYTF. DNA sequence: TGTGCCAGCGGAACGACCCGGGGGCGTAGGGGCTACACCTTC.